The rows below give T cell receptor beta chains drawn from one sample of a study of cytotoxic CD8 clonotypes in ibrutinib-treated CLL. Method: immunoSEQ multiplex PCR; TCRdb's copy keeps in-frame clones and lacks some. The table lists approximately 92,000 clones, about 74% of them singletons. Sequencing was performed on PBMCs, taken after 24 months of ibrutinib treatment. These receptors originate from a human donor with chronic lymphocytic leukemia. CDR3s include the opening cysteine and the closing phenylalanine or tryptophan. The order of the fields is V gene, D gene, clone size, J gene, CDR3 DNA, CDR3 protein. D genes are given only for firm matches. Size is stated for part of the rows, as once, few or many counts, or as a class when the clone is expanded.

v_call: TRBV5-1
d_call: NA
clone_size: NA
j_call: TRBJ2-3
cdr3_nt: TGCGCCAGCAGCCGGGATACAGATACGCAGTATTTT
cdr3_aa: CASSRDTDTQYF

v_call: TRBV5-1
d_call: NA
clone_size: NA
j_call: TRBJ1-4
cdr3_nt: TGCGCCAGCAGCTTGGGAGGGGGTAGAACTAATGAAAAACTGTTTTTT
cdr3_aa: CASSLGGGRTNEKLFF

v_call: TRBV11-2
d_call: TRBD1
clone_size: NA
j_call: TRBJ2-7
cdr3_nt: TGTGCCAGCAGTTACACAGGGGACTACGAGCAGTACTTC
cdr3_aa: CASSYTGDYEQYF

v_call: TRBV6-1
d_call: NA
clone_size: NA
j_call: TRBJ2-7
cdr3_nt: TGTGCCAGCGGGGTGAGTTCCTACGAGCAGTACTTC
cdr3_aa: CASGVSSYEQYF

v_call: TRBV6-6
d_call: TRBD1
clone_size: NA
j_call: TRBJ2-7
cdr3_nt: TGTGCCAGCAGTTACCGACAGGGGGCCTACGAGCAGTACTTC
cdr3_aa: CASSYRQGAYEQYF

v_call: TRBV5-6
d_call: TRBD2
clone_size: NA
j_call: TRBJ2-2
cdr3_nt: TGTGTCAGCAGCCGACTAGCGACCTTCCCACAGACCGGGGAGCTGTTTTTT
cdr3_aa: CVSSRLATFPQTGELFF

v_call: TRBV6-6
d_call: TRBD2
clone_size: NA
j_call: TRBJ2-5
cdr3_nt: TGTGCCAGCAGTTATGGACTAGCGGGAGTGTTTGGGCAGTACTTC
cdr3_aa: CASSYGLAGVFGQYF

v_call: TRBV4-3
d_call: NA
clone_size: NA
j_call: TRBJ2-6
cdr3_nt: TGCGCCAGCAGCCTTGACTCCTCTGGGGCCAACGTCCTGACTTTC
cdr3_aa: CASSLDSSGANVLTF

v_call: TRBV6-1
d_call: NA
clone_size: NA
j_call: TRBJ1-2
cdr3_nt: TGTGCCAGCAGTGGAGGGGGAGAGGGCTGGAGCTACACCTTC
cdr3_aa: CASSGGGEGWSYTF

v_call: TRBV7-3
d_call: TRBD1
clone_size: few
j_call: TRBJ2-1
cdr3_nt: TGTGCCAGCAGTTACAGGGGCACCTACAATGAGCAGTTCTTC
cdr3_aa: CASSYRGTYNEQFF

v_call: TRBV4-1
d_call: TRBD1
clone_size: NA
j_call: TRBJ2-4
cdr3_nt: TGCGCCAGCAGCTCAACAGGGGCAAGGGCCAAAAACATTCAGTACTTC
cdr3_aa: CASSSTGARAKNIQYF

v_call: TRBV11-2
d_call: TRBD2
clone_size: NA
j_call: TRBJ2-7
cdr3_nt: TGTGCCAGCAGCCCAAATAGCGGGAGGCTTTCCTACGAGCAGTACTTC
cdr3_aa: CASSPNSGRLSYEQYF

v_call: TRBV28
d_call: NA
clone_size: NA
j_call: TRBJ1-2
cdr3_nt: TGTGCCAGCAGTTTGACATCGAACTATGGCTACACCTTC
cdr3_aa: CASSLTSNYGYTF

v_call: TRBV5-1
d_call: TRBD1
clone_size: once
j_call: TRBJ1-1
cdr3_nt: TGCGCCAGCAGTAACCTCGGGACAGCTTACATATCCACTGAAGCTTTCTTT
cdr3_aa: CASSNLGTAYISTEAFF

v_call: TRBV28
d_call: TRBD1
clone_size: NA
j_call: TRBJ1-1
cdr3_nt: TGTGCCAGCAGCGTCTCCCTTGGACAGGGCCTTAATCCATTCTTT
cdr3_aa: CASSVSLGQGLNPFF

v_call: TRBV2
d_call: TRBD2
clone_size: NA
j_call: TRBJ2-3
cdr3_nt: TGTGCCGCACCATTGGTGGTAGCGGGGACCCCGGCACGCACAGATACGCAGTATTTT
cdr3_aa: CAAPLVVAGTPARTDTQYF

v_call: TRBV5-6
d_call: NA
clone_size: NA
j_call: TRBJ1-1
cdr3_nt: TGTGCCAGCAGCTTTGAGGGCATTGGAACTGAAGCTTTCTTT
cdr3_aa: CASSFEGIGTEAFF

v_call: TRBV5-8
d_call: NA
clone_size: NA
j_call: TRBJ2-7
cdr3_nt: TGTGCCAGCAGCTTTTTGGCCCACATTCTGAGGAGGGCGAAGTACGAGCAGTACTTC
cdr3_aa: CASSFLAHILRRAKYEQYF

v_call: TRBV5-1
d_call: TRBD1
clone_size: NA
j_call: TRBJ1-6
cdr3_nt: TGCGCCAGCAGCTTGGCGCGGACAGGGTCTCATAATTCACCCCTCCACTTT
cdr3_aa: CASSLARTGSHNSPLHF

v_call: TRBV21-1
d_call: NA
clone_size: NA
j_call: TRBJ1-2
cdr3_nt: TGTGCCAGCAGCACCTGTCGGGACTTCTTCTATGGCTACACCTTC
cdr3_aa: CASSTCRDFFYGYTF

v_call: TRBV18
d_call: NA
clone_size: many
j_call: TRBJ1-5
cdr3_nt: TGTGCCAGCTCACCAGCCGTGGTTCAGCCCCAGCATTTT
cdr3_aa: CASSPAVVQPQHF

v_call: TRBV28
d_call: TRBD1
clone_size: NA
j_call: TRBJ1-2
cdr3_nt: TGTGCCAGCTTCGTACCGGGACAGGTCTATGGCTACACCTTC
cdr3_aa: CASFVPGQVYGYTF

v_call: TRBV5-1
d_call: NA
clone_size: once
j_call: TRBJ1-1
cdr3_nt: TGCGCCAGCAGCAACCGGGGGGCGGCGAACACTGAAGCTTTCTTT
cdr3_aa: CASSNRGAANTEAFF

v_call: TRBV6-6
d_call: TRBD1
clone_size: NA
j_call: TRBJ1-3
cdr3_nt: TGTGCCAGCACTTTCGGACAGGTTGGAAACACCATATATTTT
cdr3_aa: CASTFGQVGNTIYF

v_call: TRBV28
d_call: NA
clone_size: NA
j_call: TRBJ2-1
cdr3_nt: TGTGCCAGCAGTGGCGGGCTCTCCTACAATGAGCAGTTCTTC
cdr3_aa: CASSGGLSYNEQFF

v_call: TRBV7-9
d_call: NA
clone_size: NA
j_call: TRBJ2-3
cdr3_nt: TGTGCCAGCGACCTTGGGGATACGCAGTATTTT
cdr3_aa: CASDLGDTQYF

v_call: TRBV27
d_call: NA
clone_size: few
j_call: TRBJ2-5
cdr3_nt: TGTGCCAGCAGTCCACAGGGGAGGTGGGGAGAGACCCAGTACTTC
cdr3_aa: CASSPQGRWGETQYF

v_call: TRBV5-1
d_call: NA
clone_size: NA
j_call: TRBJ2-1
cdr3_nt: TGCGCCAGCAGCTTGGAGGGTTCGGATGAGCAGTTCTTC
cdr3_aa: CASSLEGSDEQFF

v_call: TRBV7-2
d_call: TRBD1
clone_size: NA
j_call: TRBJ2-7
cdr3_nt: TGTGCCAGCAGAAGACAGGGGGCTAAGGAGCAGTACTTC
cdr3_aa: CASRRQGAKEQYF

v_call: TRBV6-5
d_call: TRBD1
clone_size: NA
j_call: TRBJ2-1
cdr3_nt: TGTGCCAGCAGTTACACCGGGACAGGGGCACGCGAGCAGTTCTTC
cdr3_aa: CASSYTGTGAREQFF

v_call: TRBV19
d_call: NA
clone_size: once
j_call: TRBJ1-2
cdr3_nt: TGTGCCAGTAGCCCTCGACTCTATGGCTACACCTTC
cdr3_aa: CASSPRLYGYTF

v_call: TRBV11-2
d_call: TRBD1
clone_size: NA
j_call: TRBJ1-1
cdr3_nt: TGTGCCAGCAGACTCACAGGGGGCTCGGAAGCTTTCTTT
cdr3_aa: CASRLTGGSEAFF

v_call: TRBV5-1
d_call: TRBD2
clone_size: NA
j_call: TRBJ2-7
cdr3_nt: TGCGCCAGCAGCAAGGGACTAGCGGGAGGGGGCTACGAGCAGTACTTC
cdr3_aa: CASSKGLAGGGYEQYF

v_call: TRBV7-2
d_call: TRBD2
clone_size: NA
j_call: TRBJ2-1
cdr3_nt: TGTGCCAGCAGGCCCCCGGGACTAGGTTTAAATGAGCAGTTCTTC
cdr3_aa: CASRPPGLGLNEQFF

v_call: TRBV6-1
d_call: NA
clone_size: NA
j_call: TRBJ2-5
cdr3_nt: TGTGCCAGCAGGGTTGTAGCTCTGGCCGAGACCCAGTACTTC
cdr3_aa: CASRVVALAETQYF

v_call: TRBV30
d_call: NA
clone_size: NA
j_call: TRBJ1-4
cdr3_nt: TGTGCCTGGAGACGGGGTAGAGAAAAACTGTTTTTT
cdr3_aa: CAWRRGREKLFF

v_call: TRBV6-1
d_call: NA
clone_size: once
j_call: TRBJ1-2
cdr3_nt: TGTGCCAGCAGTGAAGTGGACCGTTTCGGCTACACCTTC
cdr3_aa: CASSEVDRFGYTF

v_call: TRBV6-6
d_call: NA
clone_size: NA
j_call: TRBJ2-7
cdr3_nt: TGTGCCAGCAGCGTAGATGGCGGCTCCTACGAGCAGTACTTC
cdr3_aa: CASSVDGGSYEQYF

v_call: TRBV5-6
d_call: NA
clone_size: NA
j_call: TRBJ2-3
cdr3_nt: TGTGCCAGCAGCTTGGCTGGGGCAGATACGCAGTATTTT
cdr3_aa: CASSLAGADTQYF

v_call: TRBV5-1
d_call: TRBD1
clone_size: NA
j_call: TRBJ2-1
cdr3_nt: TGCGCCAGCAGCAGGGACAGTTACAATGAGCAGTTCTTC
cdr3_aa: CASSRDSYNEQFF

v_call: TRBV5-6
d_call: NA
clone_size: NA
j_call: TRBJ2-5
cdr3_nt: TGTGCCAGCAGCTTCCGGACCGAAGAGACCCAGTACTTC
cdr3_aa: CASSFRTEETQYF

v_call: TRBV4-1
d_call: TRBD2
clone_size: NA
j_call: TRBJ2-1
cdr3_nt: TGCGCCAGCAGCCCGGTGACTAGCGGGGCCTACAATGAGCAGTTCTTC
cdr3_aa: CASSPVTSGAYNEQFF

v_call: TRBV5-5
d_call: NA
clone_size: NA
j_call: TRBJ1-2
cdr3_nt: TGTGCCAGCAGCTTGACAGCAGTAGCTTATGGCTACACCTTC
cdr3_aa: CASSLTAVAYGYTF

v_call: TRBV13
d_call: NA
clone_size: few
j_call: TRBJ2-6
cdr3_nt: TGTGCCAGCAGCTTCGGTGGAAGAGGGACCTCTGGGGCCAACGTCCTGACTTTC
cdr3_aa: CASSFGGRGTSGANVLTF

v_call: TRBV6-1
d_call: NA
clone_size: NA
j_call: TRBJ2-2
cdr3_nt: TGTGCCAGCAGTGATGTGGGTAACACCGGGGAGCTGTTTTTT
cdr3_aa: CASSDVGNTGELFF

v_call: TRBV6-5
d_call: NA
clone_size: few
j_call: TRBJ1-2
cdr3_nt: TGTGCCAGCAGTTCGGACGGAGTGTTTGGCTACACCTTC
cdr3_aa: CASSSDGVFGYTF

v_call: TRBV29-1
d_call: NA
clone_size: NA
j_call: TRBJ2-1
cdr3_nt: TGCAGCGTCCCTAGGACCTCCCCCCACAATGAGCAGTTCTTC
cdr3_aa: CSVPRTSPHNEQFF

v_call: TRBV7-9
d_call: NA
clone_size: NA
j_call: TRBJ1-1
cdr3_nt: TGTGCCAGCAGCTTAGGCGGATTGACTGAAGCTTTCTTT
cdr3_aa: CASSLGGLTEAFF

v_call: TRBV2
d_call: TRBD1
clone_size: NA
j_call: TRBJ2-2
cdr3_nt: TGTGCCAGCGTAGGGACAGCTAACACCGGGGAGCTGTTTTTT
cdr3_aa: CASVGTANTGELFF

v_call: TRBV7-8
d_call: TRBD2
clone_size: NA
j_call: TRBJ2-3
cdr3_nt: TGTGCCAGCAGCTTAGATAGCGGGAGGGGGGGTACGCAGTATTTT
cdr3_aa: CASSLDSGRGGTQYF

v_call: TRBV27
d_call: TRBD1
clone_size: NA
j_call: TRBJ1-2
cdr3_nt: TGTGCCAGCAGTTTAAAGGCACAGGGGGGGAACTATGGCTACACCTTC
cdr3_aa: CASSLKAQGGNYGYTF

v_call: TRBV5-8
d_call: NA
clone_size: NA
j_call: TRBJ2-2
cdr3_nt: TGTGCCAGCAGCTTCGGACAACCGAACACCGGGGAGCTGTTTTTT
cdr3_aa: CASSFGQPNTGELFF

v_call: TRBV15
d_call: NA
clone_size: NA
j_call: TRBJ2-1
cdr3_nt: TGTGCCACAACACACCCCTCCTACAATGAGCAGTTCTTC
cdr3_aa: CATTHPSYNEQFF